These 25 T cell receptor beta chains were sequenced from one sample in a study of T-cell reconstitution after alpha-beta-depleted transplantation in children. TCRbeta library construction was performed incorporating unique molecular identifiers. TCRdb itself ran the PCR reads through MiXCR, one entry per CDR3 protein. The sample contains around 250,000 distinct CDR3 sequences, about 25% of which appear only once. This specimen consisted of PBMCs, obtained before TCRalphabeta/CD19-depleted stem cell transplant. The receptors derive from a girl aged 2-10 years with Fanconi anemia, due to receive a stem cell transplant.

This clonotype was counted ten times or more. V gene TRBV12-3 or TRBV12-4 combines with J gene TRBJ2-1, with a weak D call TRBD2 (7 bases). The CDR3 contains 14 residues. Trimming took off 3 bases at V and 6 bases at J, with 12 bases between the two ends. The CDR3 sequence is CASSFSGGLNEQFF. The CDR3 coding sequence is TGTGCCAGCAGTTTTTCCGGGGGGCTCAATGAGCAGTTCTTC.

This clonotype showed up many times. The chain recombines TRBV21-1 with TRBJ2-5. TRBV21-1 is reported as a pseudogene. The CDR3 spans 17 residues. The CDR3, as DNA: TGTGCCAGCAGCAAACGGCAGTGGTCGAACATACGAGAGACCCAGTACTTC. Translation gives CASSKRQWSNIRETQYF.

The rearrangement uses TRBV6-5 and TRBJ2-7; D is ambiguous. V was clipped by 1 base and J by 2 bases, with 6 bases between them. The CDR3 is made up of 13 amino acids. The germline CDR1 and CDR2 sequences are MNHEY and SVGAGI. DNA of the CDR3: TGTGCCAGCAGTTACTACAAGGCCTACGAGCAGTACTTC. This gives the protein CASSYYKAYEQYF.

The CDR3 region has the DNA TGCAGTGCTAGATCCAGACTAGCGGGAATCACAGATACGCAGTATTTT. Its translation is CSARSRLAGITDTQYF. V gene TRBV20-1 combines with J gene TRBJ2-3; TRBD2 agrees at 11 bases. Germline V CDR1 and CDR2: DFQATT, SNEGSKA (reference sequence). V was pared by 2 bases and J by 2 bases, with 6 bases of the junction left unmatched. The CDR3 contains 16 residues.

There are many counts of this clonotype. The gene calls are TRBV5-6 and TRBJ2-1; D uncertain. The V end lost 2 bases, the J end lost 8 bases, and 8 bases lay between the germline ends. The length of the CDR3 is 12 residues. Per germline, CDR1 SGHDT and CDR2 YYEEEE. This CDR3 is CASSFADHEQFF. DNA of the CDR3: TGTGCCAGCAGCTTTGCCGACCATGAGCAGTTCTTC. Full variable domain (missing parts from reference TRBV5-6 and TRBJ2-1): DAGVTQSPTHLIKTRGQQVTLRCSPKSGHDTVSWYQQALGQGPQFIFQYYEEEERQRGNFPDRFSGHQFPNYSSELNVNALLLGDSALYLCASSFADHEQFFGPGTRLTVL.

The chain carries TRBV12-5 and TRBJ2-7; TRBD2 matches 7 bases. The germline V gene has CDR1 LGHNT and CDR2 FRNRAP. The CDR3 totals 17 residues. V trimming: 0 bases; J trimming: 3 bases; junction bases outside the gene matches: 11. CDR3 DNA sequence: TGTGCTAGTGGTTTGGTTGAAGGGCTAGCGGCTATCTACGAGCAGTACTTC. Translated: CASGLVEGLAAIYEQYF.

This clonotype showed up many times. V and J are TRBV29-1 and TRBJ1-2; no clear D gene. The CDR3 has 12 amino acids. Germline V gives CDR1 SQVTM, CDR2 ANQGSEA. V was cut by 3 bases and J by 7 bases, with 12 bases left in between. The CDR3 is CSVDSASGGYTF. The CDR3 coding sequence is TGCAGCGTTGATTCAGCATCGGGTGGCTACACCTTC.

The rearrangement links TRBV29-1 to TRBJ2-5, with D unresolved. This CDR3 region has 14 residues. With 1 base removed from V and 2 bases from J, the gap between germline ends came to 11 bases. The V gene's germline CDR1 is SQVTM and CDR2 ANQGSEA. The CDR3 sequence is CSVEGVGSQETQYF. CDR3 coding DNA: TGCAGCGTTGAAGGTGTCGGGTCTCAAGAGACCCAGTACTTC.

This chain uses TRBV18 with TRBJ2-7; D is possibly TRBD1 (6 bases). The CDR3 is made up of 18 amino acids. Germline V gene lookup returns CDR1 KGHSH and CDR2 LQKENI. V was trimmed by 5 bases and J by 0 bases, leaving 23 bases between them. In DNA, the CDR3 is TGTGCCAGCTCAGAAACATACAGGGATAAGCGGAGCTCCTACGAGCAGTACTTC. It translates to CASSETYRDKRSSYEQYF.

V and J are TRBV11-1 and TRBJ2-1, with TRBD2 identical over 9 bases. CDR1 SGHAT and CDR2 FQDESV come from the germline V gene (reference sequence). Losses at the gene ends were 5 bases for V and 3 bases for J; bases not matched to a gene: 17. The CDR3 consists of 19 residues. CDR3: CASSKSSGTKPGGYNEQFF. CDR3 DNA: TGTGCCAGCAGCAAATCTAGCGGGACTAAGCCGGGCGGCTACAATGAGCAGTTCTTC.

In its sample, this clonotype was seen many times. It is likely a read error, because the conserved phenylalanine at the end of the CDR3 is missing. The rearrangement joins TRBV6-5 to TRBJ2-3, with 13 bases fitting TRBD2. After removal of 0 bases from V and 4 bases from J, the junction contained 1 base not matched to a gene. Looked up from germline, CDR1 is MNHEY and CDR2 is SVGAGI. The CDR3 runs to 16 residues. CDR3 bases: TGTGCCAGCAGTTACTCCGGACTAGCGGGGGCAGATACGCAGTATCTT. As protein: CASSYSGLAGADTQYL.

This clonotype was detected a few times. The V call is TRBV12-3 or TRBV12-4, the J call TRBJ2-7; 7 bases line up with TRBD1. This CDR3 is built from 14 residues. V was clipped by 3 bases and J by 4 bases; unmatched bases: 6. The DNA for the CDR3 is TGTGCCAGCAGTTTGACAGGGCGGAGATACGAGCAGTACTTC. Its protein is CASSLTGRRYEQYF.

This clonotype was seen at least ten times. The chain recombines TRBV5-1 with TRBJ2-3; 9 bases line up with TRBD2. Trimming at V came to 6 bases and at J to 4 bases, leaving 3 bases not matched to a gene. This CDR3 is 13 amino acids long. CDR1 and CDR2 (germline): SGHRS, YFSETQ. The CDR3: CASTLAGSDTQYF. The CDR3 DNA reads TGCGCCAGCACTCTAGCGGGGTCAGATACGCAGTATTTT. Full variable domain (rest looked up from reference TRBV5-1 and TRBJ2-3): KAGVTQTPRYLIKTRGQQVTLSCSPISGHRSVSWYQQTPGQGLQFLFEYFSETQRNKGNFPGRFSGRQFSNSRSEMNVSTLELGDSALYLCASTLAGSDTQYFGPGTRLTVL.

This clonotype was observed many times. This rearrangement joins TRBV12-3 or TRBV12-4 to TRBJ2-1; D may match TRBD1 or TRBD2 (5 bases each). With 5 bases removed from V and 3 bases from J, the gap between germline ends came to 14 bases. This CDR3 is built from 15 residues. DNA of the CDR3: TGTGCCAGCAGTCCCGGGACCTATAGCTACAATGAGCAGTTCTTC. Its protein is CASSPGTYSYNEQFF.

The CDR3 nucleotides are TGTGCCAGCAGCAATACCGGGACAGGCGGGCAGTACTTC. It is translated as CASSNTGTGGQYF. This chain links TRBV21-1 with TRBJ2-7; the table's TRBD1 call for D was not verified on the DNA. TRBV21-1 corresponds to a pseudogene. CDR3 size: 13 residues.

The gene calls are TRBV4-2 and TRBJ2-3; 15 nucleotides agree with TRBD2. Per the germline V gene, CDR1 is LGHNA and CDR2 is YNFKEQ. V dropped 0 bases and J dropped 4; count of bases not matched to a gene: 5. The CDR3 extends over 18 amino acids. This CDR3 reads CASSQDHGLAGGADTQYF. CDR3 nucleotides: TGTGCCAGCAGCCAAGATCACGGACTAGCGGGAGGGGCAGATACGCAGTATTTT.

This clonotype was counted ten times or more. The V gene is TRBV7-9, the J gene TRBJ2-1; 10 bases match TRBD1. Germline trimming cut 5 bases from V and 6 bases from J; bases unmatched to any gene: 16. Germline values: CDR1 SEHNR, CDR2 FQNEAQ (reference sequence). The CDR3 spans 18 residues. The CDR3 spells CASSLPIRGQGYLNEQFF. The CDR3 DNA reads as TGTGCCAGCAGCCTCCCTATAAGGGGACAGGGGTACCTCAATGAGCAGTTCTTC.

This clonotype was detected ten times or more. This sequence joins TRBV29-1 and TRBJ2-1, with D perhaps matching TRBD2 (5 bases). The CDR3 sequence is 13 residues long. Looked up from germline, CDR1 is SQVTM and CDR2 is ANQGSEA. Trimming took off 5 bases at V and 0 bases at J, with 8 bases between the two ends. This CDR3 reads CSVQLVSYNEQFF. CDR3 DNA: TGCAGCGTTCAACTAGTCTCCTACAATGAGCAGTTCTTC.

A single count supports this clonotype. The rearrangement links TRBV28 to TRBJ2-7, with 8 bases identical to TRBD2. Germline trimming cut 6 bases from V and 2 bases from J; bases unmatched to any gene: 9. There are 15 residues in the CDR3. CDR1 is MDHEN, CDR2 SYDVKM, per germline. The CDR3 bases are TGTGCCAGCAGAGCAAGCGGGGGCTCTCCCTACGAGCAGTACTTC. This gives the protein CASRASGGSPYEQYF.

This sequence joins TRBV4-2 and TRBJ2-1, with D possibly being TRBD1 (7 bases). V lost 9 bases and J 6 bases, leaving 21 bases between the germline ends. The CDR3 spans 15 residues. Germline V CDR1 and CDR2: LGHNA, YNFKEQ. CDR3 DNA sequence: TGTGCCAGTCGAGGGGGCGCGGGGCATGGCAATGAGCAGTTCTTC. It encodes CASRGGAGHGNEQFF.

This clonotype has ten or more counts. CDR3 nucleotide sequence: TGTGCCAGCAGTCCCTCGGAGAATCAGCCCCAGCATTTT. Translated: CASSPSENQPQHF. The V gene is TRBV12-3 or TRBV12-4, the J gene TRBJ1-5; no clear D gene. The germline V and J ends were trimmed by 5 bases and 4 bases, with 9 bases remaining between them. The CDR3 has 13 amino acids.

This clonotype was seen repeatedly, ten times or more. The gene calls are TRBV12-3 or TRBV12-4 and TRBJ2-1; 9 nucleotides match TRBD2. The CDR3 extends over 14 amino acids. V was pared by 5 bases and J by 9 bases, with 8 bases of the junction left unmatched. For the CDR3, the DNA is TGTGCCAGCAGTCTCGAGGGACTAGCTACTGAGCAGTTCTTC. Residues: CASSLEGLATEQFF.

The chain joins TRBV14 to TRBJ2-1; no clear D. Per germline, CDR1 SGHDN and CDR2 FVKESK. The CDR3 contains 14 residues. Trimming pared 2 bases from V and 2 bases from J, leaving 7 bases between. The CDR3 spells CASSQPEPYNEQFF. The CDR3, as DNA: TGTGCCAGCAGCCAACCCGAGCCCTACAATGAGCAGTTCTTC.

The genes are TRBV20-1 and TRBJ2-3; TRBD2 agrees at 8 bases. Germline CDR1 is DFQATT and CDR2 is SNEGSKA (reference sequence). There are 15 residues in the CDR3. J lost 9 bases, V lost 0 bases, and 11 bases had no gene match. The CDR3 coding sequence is TGCAGTGCTAGAGACCGGCCAGCGGGAGTGGCGACGCAGTATTTT. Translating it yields CSARDRPAGVATQYF.

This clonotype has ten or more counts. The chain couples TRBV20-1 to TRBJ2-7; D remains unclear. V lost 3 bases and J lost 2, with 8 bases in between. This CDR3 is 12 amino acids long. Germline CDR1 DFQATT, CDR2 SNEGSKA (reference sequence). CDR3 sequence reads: CSASPGAYEQYF. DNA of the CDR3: TGCAGTGCTAGCCCAGGTGCCTACGAGCAGTACTTC.